Listed below are T cell receptor beta chains from one sample, sequenced in a study of T cell responses to AZD1222 COVID-19 vaccine. Measured with immunoSEQ multiplex PCR; TCRdb has only the in-frame clones, and not every one. The sample contains 150,000 or so clones, around 88% of which appear only once. The source material was peripheral blood, sampled on day 0 of AZD1222 vaccination. These receptors were obtained from an adult in good health. Each CDR3 is given with its conserved first and last residue. The D gene is left open where the match is weak. Some rows mark clone size as missing; the rest say once, few, many or name a class of expanded clone.

v_gene	abundance	d_gene	j_gene	CDR3aa	CDR3nt
TRBV7-2	once	.	TRBJ1-6	CAGRGEAYNSPLHF	TGTGCCGGGCGAGGGGAGGCCTATAATTCACCCCTCCACTTT
TRBV4-1	.	.	TRBJ1-6	CASSQAGTGRPPLHF	TGCGCCAGCAGCCAAGCGGGGACGGGGAGACCACCCCTCCACTTT
TRBV3-1/TRBV3-2	.	.	TRBJ1-5	CASSQAYGHSNQPQHF	TGTGCCAGCAGCCAAGCATACGGGCATAGCAATCAGCCCCAGCATTTT
TRBV3-1/TRBV3-2	.	TRBD1	TRBJ2-1	CASSQGETGGNNEQFF	TGTGCCAGCAGCCAAGGCGAGACAGGGGGCAATAATGAGCAGTTCTTC
TRBV24-1	.	TRBD1	TRBJ2-7	CATSDFDRAVHEQYF	TGTGCCACCAGTGATTTTGACAGGGCCGTCCACGAGCAGTACTTC
TRBV6-5	.	TRBD1	TRBJ1-5	CASITGGGEPQHF	TGTGCCAGCATCACAGGGGGCGGAGAGCCCCAGCATTTT
TRBV24-1	.	.	TRBJ2-3	CATSDPRPPDTQYF	TGTGCCACCAGTGATCCGAGACCCCCAGATACGCAGTATTTT
TRBV9	.	.	TRBJ2-2	CASSVAPGVSGELFF	TGTGCCAGCAGCGTAGCTCCGGGGGTCTCCGGGGAGCTGTTTTTT
TRBV12-5	.	TRBD2	TRBJ2-7	CASAPSGRGYEQYF	TGTGCTAGTGCCCCCTCGGGGAGGGGCTACGAGCAGTACTTC
TRBV24-1	.	.	TRBJ2-1	CATSDPESSYNEQFF	TGTGCCACCAGTGATCCTGAAAGCTCCTACAATGAGCAGTTCTTC
TRBV28	few	TRBD1	TRBJ1-2	CASASDRVNGYTF	TGTGCCAGTGCCTCGGACAGGGTTAATGGCTACACCTTC
TRBV29-1	.	TRBD1	TRBJ2-2	CSPGTVRTRTNTGELFF	TGCAGCCCGGGGACAGTTCGAACTAGGACGAACACCGGGGAGCTGTTTTTT
TRBV5-4	few	TRBD2	TRBJ2-5	CASSLLRPSGQETQYF	TGTGCCAGCAGCTTGTTACGTCCTAGCGGTCAAGAGACCCAGTACTTC
TRBV5-8	.	TRBD1	TRBJ2-1	CASSLRSQGAGEQFF	TGTGCCAGCAGCTTGAGGTCGCAGGGGGCTGGGGAGCAGTTCTTC
TRBV5-1	.	TRBD1	TRBJ1-4	CASSFGAGGVANEKLFF	TGCGCCAGCAGCTTCGGAGCAGGGGGAGTTGCTAATGAAAAACTGTTTTTT
TRBV7-6	once	.	TRBJ2-2	CASSPRGGGNTGELFF	TGTGCCAGCAGCCCGCGGGGCGGAGGGAACACCGGGGAGCTGTTTTTT
TRBV6-2/TRBV6-3	.	.	TRBJ1-5	CASSLDDSFNQPQHF	TGTGCCAGCAGTCTCGATGACAGCTTCAATCAGCCCCAGCATTTT
TRBV12-5	.	TRBD1	TRBJ2-1	CASAMGTGTGGLRSYNEQFF	TGTGCTAGTGCCATGGGTACCGGGACAGGGGGCCTTCGCTCCTACAATGAGCAGTTCTTC
TRBV3-1/TRBV3-2	.	.	TRBJ1-5	CASSQFYDQPQHF	TGTGCCAGCAGCCAATTTTACGATCAGCCCCAGCATTTT
TRBV2	.	.	TRBJ2-7	CASSETLGEQYF	TGTGCCAGCAGTGAAACATTGGGCGAGCAGTACTTC
TRBV5-6	.	TRBD1	TRBJ2-3	CASSLGRDRGSMGTDTQYF	TGTGCCAGCAGCTTGGGCCGGGACAGGGGATCTATGGGCACAGATACGCAGTATTTT
TRBV19	.	.	TRBJ2-1	CASTPVQGSYNEQFF	TGTGCCAGTACTCCAGTCCAGGGCTCCTACAATGAGCAGTTCTTC
TRBV4-3	.	.	TRBJ2-7	CASSQEPGGKYEQYF	TGCGCCAGCAGCCAAGAACCAGGGGGGAAATACGAGCAGTACTTC
TRBV10-3	.	.	TRBJ2-5	CAISDYVPGQETQYF	TGTGCCATCAGTGATTATGTACCCGGGCAGGAGACCCAGTACTTC
TRBV5-4	.	.	TRBJ1-1	CASSPPGRNTEAFF	TGTGCCAGCAGCCCCCCAGGGAGGAACACTGAAGCTTTCTTT
TRBV5-8	.	.	TRBJ1-5	CASSLDGRYWSQHF	TGTGCCAGCAGCTTGGATGGTCGTTATTGGTCCCAGCATTTT
TRBV13	few	.	TRBJ2-3	CASSLRGVGQSNPSSTDTQYF	TGTGCCAGCAGCTTAAGGGGGGTTGGACAGTCCAACCCCTCTAGCACAGATACGCAGTATTTT
TRBV12-3/TRBV12-4	.	TRBD2	TRBJ2-7	CASSLAGPYEQYF	TGTGCCAGCAGTCTAGCGGGACCCTACGAGCAGTACTTC
TRBV7-7	.	TRBD2	TRBJ2-3	CASSLSMASGADTQYF	TGTGCTAGCAGCTTAAGTATGGCTAGCGGCGCAGATACGCAGTATTTT
TRBV7-8	.	.	TRBJ1-2	CASSPLGIGYTF	TGTGCCAGCAGCCCACTAGGGATCGGCTACACCTTC
TRBV5-6	.	.	TRBJ2-7	CASSPGSYEQYF	TGTGCCAGCAGCCCGGGGAGCTACGAGCAGTACTTC
TRBV5-4	.	.	TRBJ2-1	CASSPGPSQLYNEQFF	TGTGCCAGCAGTCCGGGGCCCTCTCAACTGTATAATGAGCAGTTCTTC
TRBV7-2	.	.	TRBJ2-4	CASSSQNRRNIQYF	TGTGCCAGCAGCTCTCAAAACAGACGAAACATTCAGTACTTC
TRBV29-1	.	TRBD1	TRBJ2-5	CSVTTGGGETQYF	TGCAGCGTCACCACAGGGGGCGGGGAGACCCAGTACTTC
TRBV5-1	.	.	TRBJ1-4	CASSWGGGEDEKLFF	TGCGCCAGCAGCTGGGGCGGGGGCGAAGATGAAAAACTGTTTTTT
TRBV11-2	.	.	TRBJ2-3	CASSLDTHTDTQYF	TGTGCCAGCAGCTTAGATACGCACACAGATACGCAGTATTTT
TRBV4-3	.	.	TRBJ2-2	CASSQDLVRSTGELFF	TGCGCCAGCAGCCAAGATCTCGTCAGAAGCACCGGGGAGCTGTTTTTT
TRBV3-1/TRBV3-2	once	.	TRBJ1-3	CASSQGGGPGNTIYF	TGTGCCAGCAGCCAAGGGGGGGGGCCTGGAAACACCATATATTTT
TRBV2	.	TRBD1	TRBJ2-2	CASSEDRGRTGELFF	TGTGCCAGCAGTGAGGACAGGGGTAGGACCGGGGAGCTGTTTTTT
TRBV10-3	.	.	TRBJ1-2	CAISESSRRGHYGYTF	TGTGCCATCAGTGAGTCGAGTCGCAGAGGACACTATGGCTACACCTTC
TRBV10-3	.	.	TRBJ1-2	CAISESGQLGYGYTF	TGTGCCATCAGTGAGTCGGGGCAACTGGGGTATGGCTACACCTTC